The entry below describes one T cell receptor (beta chain). The data were taken from a study of blood T cells in healthy people across ages. Germline CDR1 and CDR2: LGHDT and YNNKEL (reference sequence). This CDR3 is 15 amino acids long. Trimming took 1 base from V and 7 from J; bases not matched to a gene: 5. A J-beta primer mix and a sample-barcoded 5' primer were used in a second PCR of about 6 to 12 cycles. Every sample gave at least 3 million paired-end reads containing CDR3. TCRdb called the 5' RACE reads again in MiXCR, with one record for every CDR3 protein. This sample has 700,000 to 850,000 distinct CDR3 sequences, with roughly 50% found just once.

The chain is built from TRBV3-1 and TRBJ1-5; 9 nucleotides agree with TRBD1. The material sequenced was blood. This TCR came from a man aged 80 or over in good health. The CDR3: CASSQVGTGRQPQHF. CDR3 in DNA: TGTGCCAGCAGCCAAGTCGGGACAGGGCGACAGCCCCAGCATTTT.